The text below deals with one TCR beta chain. V was shortened by 1 base and J by 6 bases, with 12 bases between the two germline ends. The CDR3 length is 14 residues. Per germline, CDR1 LNHDA and CDR2 SQIVND (reference sequence). Amplification used 60 Vbeta primers and 13 Jbeta primers. Sequencing was performed with immunoSEQ multiplex PCR; in TCRdb, only in-frame clones are kept and a portion is missing. The table has around 150,000 clones, around four fifths seen once. This entry comes from a study of cytomegalovirus exposure and HLA in healthy donors. This TCR derives from a man aged 18 to 29 in good health and CMV-seronegative. The material sequenced was PBMCs. V is TRBV19 and J is TRBJ1-1, with D unresolved. The CDR3: CASSIAGGRPEAFF. The CDR3 coding sequence is TGTGCCAGTAGTATAGCCGGAGGGAGGCCTGAAGCTTTCTTT.